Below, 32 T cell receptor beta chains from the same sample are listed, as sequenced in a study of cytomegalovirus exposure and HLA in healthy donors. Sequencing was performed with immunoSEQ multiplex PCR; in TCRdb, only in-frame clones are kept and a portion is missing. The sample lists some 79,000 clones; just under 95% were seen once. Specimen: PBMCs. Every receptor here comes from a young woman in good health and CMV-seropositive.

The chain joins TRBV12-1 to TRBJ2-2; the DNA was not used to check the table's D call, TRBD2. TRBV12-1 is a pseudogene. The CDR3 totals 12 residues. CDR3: CASSRGTGELFF. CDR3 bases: TGTGCCAGCAGCCGGGGCACCGGGGAGCTGTTTTTT.

CDR3 sequence: CASSFAVGQANEKLFF. CDR3 DNA sequence: TGTGCCAGCAGCTTTGCCGTAGGACAGGCGAATGAAAAACTGTTTTTT. The chain combines TRBV11-2 with TRBJ1-4, with 7 bases identical to TRBD1. Germline CDR1 reads SGHAT; CDR2 reads FQNNGV. The V segment lost 3 bases and the J segment 5 bases; nucleotides outside the gene matches: 9. The CDR3 extends over 16 amino acids.

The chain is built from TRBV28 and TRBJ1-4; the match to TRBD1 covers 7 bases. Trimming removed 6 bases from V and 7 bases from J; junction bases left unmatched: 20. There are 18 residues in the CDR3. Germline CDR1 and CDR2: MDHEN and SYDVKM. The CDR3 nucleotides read TGTGCCAGCAGCTATACGGCCGATCAGGGGGGTGAGAGTGAAAAACTGTTTTTT. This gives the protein CASSYTADQGGESEKLFF.

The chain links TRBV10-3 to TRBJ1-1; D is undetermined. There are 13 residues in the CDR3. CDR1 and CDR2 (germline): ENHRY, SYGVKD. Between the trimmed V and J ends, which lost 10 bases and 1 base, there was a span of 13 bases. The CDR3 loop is CATQDGENTEAFF. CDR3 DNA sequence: TGTGCCACCCAGGACGGGGAGAACACTGAAGCTTTCTTT.

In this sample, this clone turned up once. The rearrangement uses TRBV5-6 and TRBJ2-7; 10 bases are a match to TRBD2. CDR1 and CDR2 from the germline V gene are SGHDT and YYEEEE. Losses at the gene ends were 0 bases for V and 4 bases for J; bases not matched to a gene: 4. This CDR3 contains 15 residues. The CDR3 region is CASSLGLAGVYEQYF. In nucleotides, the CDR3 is TGTGCCAGCAGCTTGGGTCTAGCGGGAGTTTACGAGCAGTACTTC.

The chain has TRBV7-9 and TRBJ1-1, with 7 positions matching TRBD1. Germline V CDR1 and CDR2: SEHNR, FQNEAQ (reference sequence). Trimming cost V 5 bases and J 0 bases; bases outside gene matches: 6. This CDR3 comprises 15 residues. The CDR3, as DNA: TGTGCCAGCAGCCCCGGACAGGTCCTGAACACTGAAGCTTTCTTT. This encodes CASSPGQVLNTEAFF.

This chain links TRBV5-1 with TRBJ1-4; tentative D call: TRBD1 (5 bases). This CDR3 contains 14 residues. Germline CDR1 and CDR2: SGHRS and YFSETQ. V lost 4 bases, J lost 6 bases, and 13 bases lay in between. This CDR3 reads CASSEPGLHEKLFF. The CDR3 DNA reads TGCGCCAGCAGCGAACCGGGACTTCATGAAAAACTGTTTTTT.

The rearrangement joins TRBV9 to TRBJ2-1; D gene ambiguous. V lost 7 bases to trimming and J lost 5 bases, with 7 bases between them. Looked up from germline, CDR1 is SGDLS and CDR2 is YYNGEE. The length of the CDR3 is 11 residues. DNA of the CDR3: TGTGCCAGCGCCCTAGACAATGAGCAGTTCTTC. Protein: CASALDNEQFF. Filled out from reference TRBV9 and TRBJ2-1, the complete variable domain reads DSGVTQTPKHLITATGQRVTLRCSPRSGDLSVYWYQQSLDQGLQFLIQYYNGEERAKGNILERFSAQQFPDLHSELNLSSLELGDSALYFCASALDNEQFFGPGTRLTVL.

This chain's CDR3 is CASRRDRGPNTEAFF. The CDR3 region has the DNA TGTGCCAGCCGGAGAGACAGGGGCCCGAACACTGAAGCTTTCTTT. V gene TRBV2 combines with J gene TRBJ1-1; TRBD1 agrees at 8 bases. CDR1 is SNHLY, CDR2 FYNNEI, per germline. With 8 bases clipped from V and 1 base from J, the junction kept 9 bases outside the gene matches. The CDR3 has 15 amino acids.

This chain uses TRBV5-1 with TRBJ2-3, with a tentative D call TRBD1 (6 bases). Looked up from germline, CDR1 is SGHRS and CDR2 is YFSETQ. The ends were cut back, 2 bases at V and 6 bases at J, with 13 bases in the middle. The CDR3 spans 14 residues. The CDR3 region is CASSLQTGPDTQYF. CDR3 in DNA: TGCGCCAGCAGCTTACAAACAGGGCCGGATACGCAGTATTTT. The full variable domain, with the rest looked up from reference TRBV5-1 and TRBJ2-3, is KAGVTQTPRYLIKTRGQQVTLSCSPISGHRSVSWYQQTPGQGLQFLFEYFSETQRNKGNFPGRFSGRQFSNSRSEMNVSTLELGDSALYLCASSLQTGPDTQYFGPGTRLTVL.

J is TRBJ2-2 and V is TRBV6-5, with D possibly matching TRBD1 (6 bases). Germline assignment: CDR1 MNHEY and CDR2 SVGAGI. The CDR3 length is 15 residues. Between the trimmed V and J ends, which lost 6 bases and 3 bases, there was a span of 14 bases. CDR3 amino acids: CASRVTGSYTGELFF. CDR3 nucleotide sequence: TGTGCCAGCAGGGTAACAGGGAGCTACACCGGGGAGCTGTTTTTT.

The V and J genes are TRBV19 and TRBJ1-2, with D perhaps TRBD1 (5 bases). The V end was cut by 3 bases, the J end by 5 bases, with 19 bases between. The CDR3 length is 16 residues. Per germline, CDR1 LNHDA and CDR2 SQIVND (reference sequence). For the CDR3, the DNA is TGTGCCAGTAGTATGGCTCTGGGGCAGGCGGGGTATGGCTACACCTTC. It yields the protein CASSMALGQAGYGYTF.

The CDR3 is CASSQSSGTLGGMNIQYF. For the CDR3, the DNA is TGTGCCAGCAGCCAAAGTAGTGGAACTCTCGGGGGTATGAACATTCAGTACTTC. The rearrangement joins TRBV4-2 to TRBJ2-4, with D possibly matching TRBD2 (6 bases). Germline loops: CDR1 LGHNA, CDR2 YNFKEQ. V was clipped by 2 bases and J by 7 bases, with 24 bases between them. The CDR3 has 18 amino acids.

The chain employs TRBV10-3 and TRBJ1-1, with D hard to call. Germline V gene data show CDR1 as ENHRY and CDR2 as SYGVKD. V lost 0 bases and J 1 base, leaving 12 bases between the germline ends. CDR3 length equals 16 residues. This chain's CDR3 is CAISESAPARNTEAFF. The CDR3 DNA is TGTGCCATCAGTGAGTCAGCGCCAGCTCGGAACACTGAAGCTTTCTTT.

CDR3 nucleotide sequence: TGTGCCAGCAGTTCCGGGACACTTAACCTTGAAGCTTTCTTT. It specifies CASSSGTLNLEAFF. The V call is TRBV28, the J call TRBJ1-1; maybe TRBD1 (6 bases). Trimming shortened V by 4 bases and J by 7 bases, and 16 bases separated the two germline ends. In germline, CDR1 is MDHEN, CDR2 SYDVKM. CDR3 length: 14 amino acids.

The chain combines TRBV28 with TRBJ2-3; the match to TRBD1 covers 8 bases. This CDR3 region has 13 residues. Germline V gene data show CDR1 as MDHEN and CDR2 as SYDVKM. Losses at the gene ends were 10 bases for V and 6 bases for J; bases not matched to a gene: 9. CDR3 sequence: CATMTGARDTQYF. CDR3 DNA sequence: TGTGCCACGATGACAGGGGCAAGGGATACGCAGTATTTT.

The CDR3 sequence: CASSLVQGSYNEQFF. The DNA for the CDR3 is TGCGCCAGCAGCTTGGTTCAGGGGTCCTACAATGAGCAGTTCTTC. The J gene is TRBJ2-1, the V gene TRBV5-1; a weak D match, TRBD1 (6 bases). V was clipped by 0 bases and J by 1 base, with 8 bases between them. The CDR3 is 15 residues long. Germline-derived CDR1 and CDR2 are SGHRS and YFSETQ.

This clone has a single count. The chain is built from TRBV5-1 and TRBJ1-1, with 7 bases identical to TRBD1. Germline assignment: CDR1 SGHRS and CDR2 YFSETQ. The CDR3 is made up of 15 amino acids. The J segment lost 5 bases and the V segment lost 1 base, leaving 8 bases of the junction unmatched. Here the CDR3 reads CASSLTSTGRTEAFF. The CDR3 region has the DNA TGCGCCAGCAGCTTGACCTCGACAGGGCGGACTGAAGCTTTCTTT. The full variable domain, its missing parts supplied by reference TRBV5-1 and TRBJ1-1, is KAGVTQTPRYLIKTRGQQVTLSCSPISGHRSVSWYQQTPGQGLQFLFEYFSETQRNKGNFPGRFSGRQFSNSRSEMNVSTLELGDSALYLCASSLTSTGRTEAFFGQGTRLTVV.

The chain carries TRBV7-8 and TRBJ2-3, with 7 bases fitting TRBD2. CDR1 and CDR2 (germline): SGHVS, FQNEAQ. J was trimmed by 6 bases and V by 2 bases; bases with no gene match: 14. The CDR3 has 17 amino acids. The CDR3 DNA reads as TGTGCCAGCAGCTTAATGTGGGGGGGAGGCCTTGTGGATACGCAGTATTTT. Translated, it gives CASSLMWGGGLVDTQYF.

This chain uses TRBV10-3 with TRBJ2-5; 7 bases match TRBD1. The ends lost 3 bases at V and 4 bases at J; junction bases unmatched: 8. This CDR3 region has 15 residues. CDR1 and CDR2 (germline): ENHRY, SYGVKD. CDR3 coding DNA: TGTGCCATCAGTGACCACAGGGCAGGGGGAGAGACCCAGTACTTC. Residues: CAISDHRAGGETQYF.

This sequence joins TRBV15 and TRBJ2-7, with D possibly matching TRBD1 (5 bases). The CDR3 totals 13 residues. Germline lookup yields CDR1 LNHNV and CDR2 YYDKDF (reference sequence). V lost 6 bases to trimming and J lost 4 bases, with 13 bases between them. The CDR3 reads CATSSLQGYEQYF. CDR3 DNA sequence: TGTGCCACCAGTTCCCTTCAGGGTTACGAGCAGTACTTC.

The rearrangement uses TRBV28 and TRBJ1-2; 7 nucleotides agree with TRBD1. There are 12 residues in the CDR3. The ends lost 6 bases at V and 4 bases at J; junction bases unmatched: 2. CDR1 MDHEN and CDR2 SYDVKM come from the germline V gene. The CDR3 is CASRWDSYGYTF. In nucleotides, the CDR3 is TGTGCCAGCAGATGGGACAGCTATGGCTACACCTTC.

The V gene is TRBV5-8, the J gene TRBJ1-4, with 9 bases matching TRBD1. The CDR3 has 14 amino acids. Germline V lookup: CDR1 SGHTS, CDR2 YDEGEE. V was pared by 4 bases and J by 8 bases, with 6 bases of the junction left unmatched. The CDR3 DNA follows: TGTGCCAGCAGCGTCGACAGGGGGAGAGAAAAACTGTTTTTT. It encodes CASSVDRGREKLFF.

CDR3 in amino acids: CASSEALPGDTNTGELFF. CDR3 in DNA: TGTGCCAGCAGTGAAGCGCTTCCAGGGGATACGAACACCGGGGAGCTGTTTTTT. The chain joins TRBV2 to TRBJ2-2; D perhaps matches TRBD1 (6 bases). V shed 0 bases and J shed 0 bases, with 14 bases lying between them. The germline V gene has CDR1 SNHLY and CDR2 FYNNEI. This CDR3 is built from 18 residues.

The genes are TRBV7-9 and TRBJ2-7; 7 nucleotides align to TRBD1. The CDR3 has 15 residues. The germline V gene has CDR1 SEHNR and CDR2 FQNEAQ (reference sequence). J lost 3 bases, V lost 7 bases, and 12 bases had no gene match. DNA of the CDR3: TGTGCCAGCAAACCTCACGGACAGGAAAACTACGAGCAGTACTTC. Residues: CASKPHGQENYEQYF.

The CDR3 DNA reads as TGTGCCAGCAGCCGGGACACTAACACCGGGGAGCTGTTTTTT. This sequence encodes CASSRDTNTGELFF. The chain joins TRBV6-5 to TRBJ2-2; D possibly corresponds to TRBD1 (6 bases). V lost 6 bases and J 2 bases, leaving 10 bases between the germline ends. The CDR3 contains 14 residues. Germline assignment: CDR1 MNHEY and CDR2 SVGAGI.

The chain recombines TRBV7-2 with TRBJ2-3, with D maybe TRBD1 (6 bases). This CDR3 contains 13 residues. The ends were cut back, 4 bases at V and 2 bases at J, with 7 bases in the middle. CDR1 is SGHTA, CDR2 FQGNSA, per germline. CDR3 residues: CASSWGHTDTQYF. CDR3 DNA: TGTGCCAGCAGCTGGGGACACACAGATACGCAGTATTTT.

This CDR3 reads CASRTSGRTNTGELFF. In DNA form, the CDR3 reads TGTGCCAGTAGGACTAGCGGGAGGACCAACACCGGGGAGCTGTTTTTT. The genes are TRBV19 and TRBJ2-2, with 13 bases matching TRBD2. V lost 6 bases, J lost 2 bases, and 3 bases stayed unmatched. The CDR3 is 16 amino acids. Germline V CDR1 and CDR2: LNHDA, SQIVND (reference sequence).

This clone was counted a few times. The CDR3 bases are TGTGCCAGCAGGGATTACCTAGGGGGAAAAGACTACACCTTC. Its translation: CASRDYLGGKDYTF. The rearrangement joins TRBV6-6 to TRBJ1-2, with TRBD1 as a possible D gene (6 bases). Germline values: CDR1 MNHNY, CDR2 SVGAGI (reference sequence). CDR3 length: 14 amino acids. Trimming cost V 6 bases and J 10 bases, with 21 bases left between them.

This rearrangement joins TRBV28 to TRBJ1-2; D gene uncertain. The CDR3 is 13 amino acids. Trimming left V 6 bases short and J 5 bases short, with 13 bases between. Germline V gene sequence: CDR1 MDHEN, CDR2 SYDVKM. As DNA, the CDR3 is TGTGCCAGCAGACCGGACGGAGGGTATGGCTACACCTTC. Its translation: CASRPDGGYGYTF.

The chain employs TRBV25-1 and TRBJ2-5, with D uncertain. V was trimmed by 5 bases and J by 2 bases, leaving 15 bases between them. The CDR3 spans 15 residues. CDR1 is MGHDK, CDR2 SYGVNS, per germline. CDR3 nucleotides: TGTGCCAGCAGTACCACCCGAGACTTTCAAGAGACCCAGTACTTC. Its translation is CASSTTRDFQETQYF.

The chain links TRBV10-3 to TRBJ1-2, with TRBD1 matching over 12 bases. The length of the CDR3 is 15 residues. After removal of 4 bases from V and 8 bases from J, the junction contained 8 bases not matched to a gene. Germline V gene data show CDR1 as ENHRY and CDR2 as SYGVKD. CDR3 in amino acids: CAISGPGQGAEGYTF. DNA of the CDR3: TGTGCCATCAGTGGGCCGGGACAGGGGGCGGAAGGCTACACCTTC.